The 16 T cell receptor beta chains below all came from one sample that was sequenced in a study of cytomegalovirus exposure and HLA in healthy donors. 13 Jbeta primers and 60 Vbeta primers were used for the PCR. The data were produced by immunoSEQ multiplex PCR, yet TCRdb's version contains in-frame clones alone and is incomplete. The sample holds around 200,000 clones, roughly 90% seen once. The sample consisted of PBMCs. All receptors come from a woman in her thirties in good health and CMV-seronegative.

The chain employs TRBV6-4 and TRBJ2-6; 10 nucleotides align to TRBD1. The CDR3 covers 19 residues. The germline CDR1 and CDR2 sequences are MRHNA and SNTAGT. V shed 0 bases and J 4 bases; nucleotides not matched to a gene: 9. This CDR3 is CASSDSSRGQGSGANVLTF. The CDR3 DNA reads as TGTGCCAGCAGTGACTCGAGTCGGGGACAGGGGTCCGGGGCCAACGTCCTGACTTTC.

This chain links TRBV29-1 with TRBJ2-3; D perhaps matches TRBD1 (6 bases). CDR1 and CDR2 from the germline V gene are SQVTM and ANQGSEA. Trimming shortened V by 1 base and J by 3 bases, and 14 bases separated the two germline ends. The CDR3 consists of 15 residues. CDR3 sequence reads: CSVEGTGIGTDTQYF. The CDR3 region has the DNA TGCAGCGTTGAAGGAACAGGGATCGGGACAGATACGCAGTATTTT.

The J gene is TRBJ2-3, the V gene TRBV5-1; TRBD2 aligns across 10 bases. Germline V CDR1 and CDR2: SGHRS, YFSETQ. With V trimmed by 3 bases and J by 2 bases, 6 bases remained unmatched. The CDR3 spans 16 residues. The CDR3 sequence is CASSSRLAGLTDTQYF. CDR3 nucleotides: TGCGCCAGCAGCTCGAGACTAGCGGGCCTCACAGATACGCAGTATTTT.

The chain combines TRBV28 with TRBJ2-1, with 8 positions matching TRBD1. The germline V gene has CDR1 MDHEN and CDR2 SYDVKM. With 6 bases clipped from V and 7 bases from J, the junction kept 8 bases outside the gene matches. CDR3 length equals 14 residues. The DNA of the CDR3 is TGTGCCAGCAGAGCGACAGGGGCTACTAATGAGCAGTTCTTC. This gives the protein CASRATGATNEQFF.

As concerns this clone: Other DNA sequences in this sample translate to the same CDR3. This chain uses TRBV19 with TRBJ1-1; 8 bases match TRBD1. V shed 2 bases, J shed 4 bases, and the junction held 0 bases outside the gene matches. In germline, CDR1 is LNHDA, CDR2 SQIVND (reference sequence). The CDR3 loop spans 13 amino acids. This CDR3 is CASSITGGTEAFF. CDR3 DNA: TGTGCCAGTAGTATAACAGGGGGCACTGAAGCTTTCTTT.

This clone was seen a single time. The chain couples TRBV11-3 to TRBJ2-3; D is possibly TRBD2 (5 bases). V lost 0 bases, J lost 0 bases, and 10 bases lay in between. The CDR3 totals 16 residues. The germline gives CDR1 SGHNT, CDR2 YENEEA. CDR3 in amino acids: CASSLDGSGSTDTQYF. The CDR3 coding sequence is TGTGCCAGCAGCTTAGATGGAAGCGGCAGCACAGATACGCAGTATTTT. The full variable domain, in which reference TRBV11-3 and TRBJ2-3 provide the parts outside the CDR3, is EAGVVQSPRYKIIEKKQPVAFWCNPISGHNTLYWYLQNLGQGPELLIRYENEEAVDDSQLPKDRFSAERLKGVDSTLKIQPAELGDSAVYLCASSLDGSGSTDTQYFGPGTRLTVL.

CDR3 loop: CASSQDRARNTIYF. The CDR3 nucleotides read TGTGCCAGCTCGCAGGACAGGGCCAGAAACACCATATATTTT. This chain connects TRBV6-1 to TRBJ1-3; 8 nucleotides match TRBD1. With 8 bases clipped from V and 5 bases from J, the junction kept 8 bases outside the gene matches. CDR3 length: 14 residues. Germline V gives CDR1 MNHNS, CDR2 SASEGT.

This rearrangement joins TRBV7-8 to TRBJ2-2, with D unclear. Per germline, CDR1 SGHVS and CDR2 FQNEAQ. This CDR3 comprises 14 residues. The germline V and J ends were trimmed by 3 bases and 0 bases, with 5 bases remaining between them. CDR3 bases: TGTGCCAGCAGCTTGGGCACGAACACCGGGGAGCTGTTTTTT. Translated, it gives CASSLGTNTGELFF.

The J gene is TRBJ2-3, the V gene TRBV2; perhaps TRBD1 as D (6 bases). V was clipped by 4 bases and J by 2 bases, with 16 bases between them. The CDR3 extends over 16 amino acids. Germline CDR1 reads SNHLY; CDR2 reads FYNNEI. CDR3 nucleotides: TGTGCCAGCAGTGCAAGACAGGTCCCTACCACAGATACGCAGTATTTT. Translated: CASSARQVPTTDTQYF.

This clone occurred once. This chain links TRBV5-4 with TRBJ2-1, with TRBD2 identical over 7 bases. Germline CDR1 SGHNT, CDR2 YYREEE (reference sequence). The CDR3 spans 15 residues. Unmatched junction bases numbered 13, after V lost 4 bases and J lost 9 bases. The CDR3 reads CASSPWTGGEGEQFF. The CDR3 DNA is TGTGCCAGCAGCCCCTGGACGGGGGGAGAGGGTGAGCAGTTCTTC.

DNA of the CDR3: TGTGCCAGCAGCTTAGTAGGGGACAATGAGCAGTTCTTC. It specifies CASSLVGDNEQFF. This sequence joins TRBV7-2 and TRBJ2-1; D might be TRBD1 (5 bases). Germline assignment: CDR1 SGHTA and CDR2 FQGNSA. Deletions cut 1 base from V and 5 bases from J, with 6 bases between. The CDR3 totals 13 residues.

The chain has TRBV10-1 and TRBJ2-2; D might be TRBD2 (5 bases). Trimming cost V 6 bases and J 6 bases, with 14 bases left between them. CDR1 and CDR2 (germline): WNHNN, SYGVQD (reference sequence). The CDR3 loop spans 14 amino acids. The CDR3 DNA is TGCGCCAGCAGACTAGATTTGGGGTCCGGGGAGCTGTTTTTT. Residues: CASRLDLGSGELFF.

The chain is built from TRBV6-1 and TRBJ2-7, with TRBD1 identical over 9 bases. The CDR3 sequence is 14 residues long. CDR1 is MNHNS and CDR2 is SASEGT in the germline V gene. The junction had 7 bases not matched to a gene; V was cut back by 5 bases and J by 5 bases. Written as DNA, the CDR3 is TGTGCCAGCAGTCCTCCGGGACAGGGTAACGAGCAGTACTTC. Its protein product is CASSPPGQGNEQYF.

CDR3: CASSTQRDYEQYF. The CDR3 DNA sequence: TGTGCCAGCAGCACCCAGCGGGACTACGAGCAGTACTTC. V gene TRBV11-2 combines with J gene TRBJ2-7, with 7 bases matching TRBD2. CDR1 and CDR2 (germline): SGHAT, FQNNGV. There are 13 residues in the CDR3. The J segment lost 3 bases and the V segment lost 5 bases, leaving 4 bases of the junction unmatched.

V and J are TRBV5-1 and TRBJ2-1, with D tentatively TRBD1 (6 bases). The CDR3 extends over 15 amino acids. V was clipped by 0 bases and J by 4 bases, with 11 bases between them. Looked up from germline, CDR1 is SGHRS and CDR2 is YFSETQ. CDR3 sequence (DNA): TGCGCCAGCAGCTTGGATTCCAGGGGATACAATGAGCAGTTCTTC. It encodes CASSLDSRGYNEQFF.

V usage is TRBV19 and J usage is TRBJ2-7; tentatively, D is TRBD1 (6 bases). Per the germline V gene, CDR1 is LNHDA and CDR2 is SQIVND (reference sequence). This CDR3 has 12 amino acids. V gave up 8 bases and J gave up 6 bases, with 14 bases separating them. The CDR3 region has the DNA TGTGCCAGTCTTTCAGGGGCTGGCGAGCAGTACTTC. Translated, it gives CASLSGAGEQYF.